Each of the 29 T cell receptor beta chains below was sequenced from the same sample in a study of cytomegalovirus exposure and HLA in healthy donors. Researchers ran the PCR with 60 Vbeta and 13 Jbeta primers. Some clones are missing from TCRdb's copy, which holds only in-frame ones; the method was immunoSEQ multiplex PCR. Here the sample spans approximately 110,000 clones, around 81% being singletons. Sequencing was carried out using PBMCs. Receptors were obtained from a woman in her 30s in good health and CMV-seronegative.

The chain has TRBV19 and TRBJ1-5; TRBD1 aligns across 7 bases. V trimming: 9 bases; J trimming: 1 base; junction bases outside the gene matches: 12. This CDR3 contains 16 residues. Germline CDR1 is LNHDA and CDR2 is SQIVND (reference sequence). Here the CDR3 reads CASGPSRGSSNQPQHF. In nucleotides, the CDR3 is TGTGCCAGCGGACCCAGCAGGGGGTCGAGCAATCAGCCCCAGCATTTT. The entire variable domain, with the rest obtained from reference TRBV19 and TRBJ1-5, is as follows: DGGITQSPKYLFRKEGQNVTLSCEQNLNHDAMYWYRQDPGQGLRLIYYSQIVNDFQKGDIAEGYSVSREKKESFPLTVTSAQKNPTAFYLCASGPSRGSSNQPQHFGDGTRLSIL.

V usage is TRBV6-5 and J usage is TRBJ2-7, with a possible D match to TRBD1 (6 bases). CDR1 is MNHEY and CDR2 is SVGAGI in the germline V gene. The V gene lost 4 bases and the J gene lost 2 bases, with 15 bases spanning the gap. The CDR3 covers 15 residues. DNA of the CDR3: TGTGCCAGCAGTTCTCAACAGGGTGGACCCTACGAGCAGTACTTC. Its translation is CASSSQQGGPYEQYF.

The rearrangement uses TRBV6-6 and TRBJ2-7; no clear D. The V and J ends lost 0 bases and 3 bases respectively, with 6 bases between them. The CDR3 loop spans 13 amino acids. CDR1 is MNHNY and CDR2 is SVGAGI in the germline V gene (reference sequence). The CDR3 sequence is CASSYSPFYEQYF. Here the CDR3 DNA reads TGTGCCAGCAGTTACTCCCCCTTCTACGAGCAGTACTTC.

The V and J genes are TRBV19 and TRBJ2-4; 8 bases are shared with TRBD2. With 0 bases clipped from V and 3 bases from J, the junction kept 10 bases outside the gene matches. Per the germline V gene, CDR1 is LNHDA and CDR2 is SQIVND (reference sequence). The CDR3 covers 18 residues. This CDR3 is CASSIDGPAGAGKNIQYF. CDR3 coding DNA: TGTGCCAGTAGTATAGATGGTCCAGCGGGAGCGGGCAAAAACATTCAGTACTTC.

The chain carries TRBV10-3 and TRBJ1-2; 7 bases map to TRBD1. V lost 6 bases to trimming and J lost 4 bases; unmatched junction nucleotides: 8. This CDR3 is built from 14 residues. In germline, CDR1 is ENHRY, CDR2 SYGVKD. The CDR3 here is CAISTGALFYGYTF. As DNA, the CDR3 is TGTGCCATCAGCACAGGGGCGTTATTCTATGGCTACACCTTC.

The CDR3 DNA is TGTGCCAGCAGCTTAAGGGGACAGGGGAACACTGAAGCTTTCTTT. Encoded protein: CASSLRGQGNTEAFF. This chain links TRBV7-2 with TRBJ1-1; 9 nucleotides agree with TRBD1. Losses at the gene ends were 2 bases for V and 1 base for J; bases not matched to a gene: 2. This CDR3 has 15 amino acids. From germline, CDR1 is SGHTA and CDR2 FQGNSA. The entire variable domain, with the rest obtained from reference TRBV7-2 and TRBJ1-1, is as follows: GAGVSQSPSNKVTEKGKDVELRCDPISGHTALYWYRQSLGQGLEFLIYFQGNSAPDKSGLPSDRFSAERTGGSVSTLTIQRTQQEDSAVYLCASSLRGQGNTEAFFGQGTRLTVV.

The chain links TRBV27 to TRBJ2-3, with D unclear. Germline V gene lookup returns CDR1 MNHEY and CDR2 SMNVEV (reference sequence). This CDR3 spans 16 amino acids. The V gene lost 6 bases and the J gene lost 1 base, with 17 bases spanning the gap. Here the CDR3 DNA reads TGTGCCAGCAGCCTCAACTTGGGCGCCCGCACAGATACGCAGTATTTT. Its protein product is CASSLNLGARTDTQYF.

The chain couples TRBV18 to TRBJ2-7; 8 bases match TRBD1. This CDR3 contains 16 residues. In germline, CDR1 is KGHSH, CDR2 LQKENI. J was trimmed by 5 bases and V by 1 base; bases with no gene match: 10. CDR3 bases: TGTGCCAGCTCACCACAATTACTGGACAGGGCCCACGAGCAGTACTTC. It encodes CASSPQLLDRAHEQYF.

J is TRBJ2-3 and V is TRBV19; D may be TRBD1 (5 bases). V shed 6 bases and J shed 2 bases, with 15 bases lying between them. Germline V gene data show CDR1 as LNHDA and CDR2 as SQIVND (reference sequence). CDR3 length equals 15 residues. This CDR3 reads CASSLVGVHTDTQYF. The CDR3 coding sequence is TGTGCCAGTAGCCTAGTAGGGGTCCACACAGATACGCAGTATTTT. The whole variable domain, filled in from reference TRBV19 and TRBJ2-3, reads DGGITQSPKYLFRKEGQNVTLSCEQNLNHDAMYWYRQDPGQGLRLIYYSQIVNDFQKGDIAEGYSVSREKKESFPLTVTSAQKNPTAFYLCASSLVGVHTDTQYFGPGTRLTVL.

The genes are TRBV5-1 and TRBJ2-5, with 9 bases that match TRBD2. Germline trimming cut 0 bases from V and 5 bases from J; bases unmatched to any gene: 8. The CDR3 spans 16 residues. Germline lookup yields CDR1 SGHRS and CDR2 YFSETQ. The CDR3 DNA is TGCGCCAGCAGCTTGGGGCTAGCGGGACTTAGTGAGACCCAGTACTTC. It encodes CASSLGLAGLSETQYF.

The chain joins TRBV7-9 to TRBJ2-7; TRBD2 agrees at 9 bases. The germline V gene has CDR1 SEHNR and CDR2 FQNEAQ (reference sequence). The CDR3 has 15 residues. V was clipped by 1 base and J by 5 bases; unmatched bases: 6. CDR3 protein: CASSLGREGHHEQYF. The CDR3 DNA reads as TGTGCCAGCAGCTTAGGGCGGGAGGGCCACCACGAGCAGTACTTC.

The V and J genes are TRBV2 and TRBJ2-7; D is perhaps TRBD2 (6 bases). Trimming shortened V by 11 bases and J by 2 bases, and 16 bases separated the two germline ends. From germline, CDR1 is SNHLY and CDR2 FYNNEI. CDR3 length equals 13 residues. The CDR3 here is CAYRDSHTYEQYF. The CDR3 DNA reads as TGTGCCTACCGGGACTCACACACCTACGAGCAGTACTTC.

CDR3: CASSDIGRKGEQFF. CDR3 in DNA: TGTGCCAGCAGTGATATCGGGAGGAAGGGTGAGCAGTTCTTC. V gene TRBV6-1 combines with J gene TRBJ2-1, with 7 bases identical to TRBD2. The V segment lost 3 bases and the J segment 9 bases; nucleotides outside the gene matches: 8. The CDR3 has 14 amino acids. Germline loops: CDR1 MNHNS, CDR2 SASEGT.

This chain links TRBV6-6 with TRBJ1-2; D perhaps matches TRBD1 (5 bases). Between the trimmed V and J ends, which lost 2 bases and 6 bases, there was a span of 16 bases. CDR3 size: 15 residues. From germline, CDR1 is MNHNY and CDR2 SVGAGI (reference sequence). CDR3 loop: CASSYPRGGEHGYTF. CDR3 nucleotides: TGTGCCAGCAGTTACCCCCGGGGGGGGGAACATGGCTACACCTTC.

This chain uses TRBV5-4 with TRBJ2-3, with 11 bases identical to TRBD1. Looked up from germline, CDR1 is SGHNT and CDR2 is YYREEE (reference sequence). With V trimmed by 2 bases and J by 3 bases, 2 bases remained unmatched. CDR3 length: 15 amino acids. This CDR3 is CASSFRDRGTDTQYF. The CDR3 nucleotides read TGTGCCAGCAGCTTCCGGGACAGGGGGACAGATACGCAGTATTTT.

The chain employs TRBV19 and TRBJ1-2; D unclear. The CDR3 spans 15 residues. The V end lost 0 bases, the J end lost 7 bases, and 15 bases lay between the germline ends. Germline V gives CDR1 LNHDA, CDR2 SQIVND (reference sequence). For the CDR3, the DNA is TGTGCCAGTAGTATAGATCTCGCGGGAATGGCTGGCTACACCTTC. Its translation: CASSIDLAGMAGYTF.

The chain has TRBV27 and TRBJ2-3; 8 nucleotides line up with TRBD2. The CDR3 is 14 residues long. Germline-derived CDR1 and CDR2 are MNHEY and SMNVEV (reference sequence). The V segment lost 4 bases and the J segment 6 bases; nucleotides outside the gene matches: 6. As DNA, the CDR3 is TGTGCCAGCAGTTCACCGGGGGGGCGGGATACGCAGTATTTT. As protein: CASSSPGGRDTQYF.

The rearrangement links TRBV28 to TRBJ1-6, with TRBD1 matching over 8 bases. CDR1 and CDR2 (germline): MDHEN, SYDVKM. This CDR3 is built from 17 residues. The junction had 16 bases not matched to a gene; V was cut back by 7 bases and J by 8 bases. CDR3 DNA sequence: TGTGCCAGCATTTCCCCCTCCGAACAGGGGGTCGATTCACCCCTCCACTTT. Translating gives CASISPSEQGVDSPLHF.

The chain is built from TRBV30 and TRBJ2-2, with D hard to call. The CDR3 totals 13 residues. Trimming shortened V by 0 bases and J by 5 bases, and 7 bases separated the two germline ends. Germline lookup yields CDR1 GTSNPN and CDR2 SVGIG (reference sequence). The CDR3 is CAWSVSLTGELFF. The CDR3 coding sequence is TGTGCCTGGAGTGTAAGCTTAACCGGGGAGCTGTTTTTT. The whole variable domain, remainder taken from reference TRBV30 and TRBJ2-2, is SQTIHQWPATLVQPVGSPLSLECTVEGTSNPNLYWYRQAAGRGLQLLFYSVGIGQISSEVPQNLSASRPQDRQFILSSKKLLLSDSGFYLCAWSVSLTGELFFGEGSRLTVL.

The chain has TRBV5-4 and TRBJ1-1; tentatively, D is TRBD1 (5 bases). V was clipped by 3 bases and J by 4 bases, with 7 bases between them. This CDR3 contains 12 residues. Germline lookup yields CDR1 SGHNT and CDR2 YYREEE (reference sequence). The CDR3 loop reads CASSSQGTEAFF. CDR3 nucleotide sequence: TGTGCCAGCAGCTCTCAGGGCACTGAAGCTTTCTTT.

The chain joins TRBV19 to TRBJ2-1; 8 bases align to TRBD2. V lost 8 bases, J lost 4 bases, and 13 bases stayed unmatched. Germline CDR1 and CDR2: LNHDA and SQIVND (reference sequence). The CDR3 length is 16 residues. The CDR3 is CASRSTGTRGYNEQFF. For the CDR3, the DNA is TGTGCCAGTCGCTCCACCGGGACTAGGGGTTACAATGAGCAGTTCTTC.

The J gene is TRBJ2-1, the V gene TRBV11-3; a possible D gene is TRBD1 (6 bases). This CDR3 comprises 14 residues. CDR1 is SGHNT and CDR2 is YENEEA in the germline V gene. The V and J ends lost 4 bases and 9 bases respectively, with 16 bases between them. The CDR3 sequence: CASSSIGTTSEQFF. The CDR3 DNA reads TGTGCCAGCAGCTCGATCGGGACAACCTCTGAGCAGTTCTTC.

In regard to this clone: Sequence at one end of the junction differs from germline and may be a read error. The chain employs TRBV7-9 and TRBJ1-1; 7 positions agree with TRBD1. The CDR3 totals 14 residues. CDR1 is SEHNR, CDR2 FQNEAQ, per germline (reference sequence). The CDR3: CSSSQQGGNTEAFF. CDR3 sequence (DNA): TGTTCCAGCAGCCAGCAGGGGGGGAACACTGAAGCTTTCTTT.

The V call is TRBV4-3, the J call TRBJ2-1, with TRBD2 matching over 9 bases. Germline trimming cut 5 bases from V and 6 bases from J; bases unmatched to any gene: 8. The germline V gene encodes CDR1 LGHNA and CDR2 YSLEER. The CDR3 spans 15 residues. The CDR3 sequence is CASSLVAGGPNEQFF. As DNA, the CDR3 is TGCGCCAGCAGCTTGGTCGCGGGAGGGCCCAATGAGCAGTTCTTC.

The gene calls are TRBV2 and TRBJ2-1; D is unresolved. CDR1 and CDR2 (germline): SNHLY, FYNNEI. The CDR3 is 15 residues long. Trimming took off 1 base at V and 2 bases at J, with 9 bases between the two ends. This CDR3 is CASSEGEVPYNEQFF. In DNA, the CDR3 is TGTGCCAGCAGTGAAGGTGAGGTCCCCTACAATGAGCAGTTCTTC.

The gene calls are TRBV19 and TRBJ2-1; 9 bases are a match to TRBD1. Trimming took 5 bases from V and 6 from J; bases not matched to a gene: 5. The CDR3 has 14 amino acids. CDR1 is LNHDA, CDR2 SQIVND, per germline (reference sequence). CDR3: CASSSRDRVNEQFF. DNA for the CDR3: TGTGCCAGTAGTTCCCGGGACAGGGTCAATGAGCAGTTCTTC.

This clone was detected only a few times. The V gene is TRBV7-9, the J gene TRBJ2-7; 12 bases match TRBD2. Germline CDR1 is SEHNR and CDR2 is FQNEAQ (reference sequence). The CDR3 runs 16 residues. Trimming at V came to 5 bases and at J to 1 base, leaving 6 bases not matched to a gene. The DNA for the CDR3 is TGTGCCAGCAGCCCCGGGACTAGCGGGTGGTCCTACGAGCAGTACTTC. Amino acids: CASSPGTSGWSYEQYF. Variable domain in full (rest from reference TRBV7-9 and TRBJ2-7): DTGVSQNPRHKITKRGQNVTFRCDPISEHNRLYWYRQTLGQGPEFLTYFQNEAQLEKSRLLSDRFSAERPKGSFSTLEIQRTEQGDSAMYLCASSPGTSGWSYEQYFGPGTRLTVT.

This clone has just one count. The junction differs from germline at one of its ends, possibly a read error. The rearrangement links TRBV7-9 to TRBJ2-7; D is uncertain. Germline-derived CDR1 and CDR2 are SEHNR and FQNEAQ (reference sequence). The CDR3 is made up of 14 amino acids. CDR3 DNA: TGTTCCAGCAGCTTAGTCGGTCCCAACCCCAAGCAGTACTTC. It translates to CSSSLVGPNPKQYF.

The rearrangement joins TRBV5-4 to TRBJ1-2; D is perhaps TRBD1 (5 bases). V was trimmed by 0 bases and J by 4 bases, leaving 10 bases between them. Germline CDR1 reads SGHNT; CDR2 reads YYREEE (reference sequence). The CDR3 is 14 amino acids. CDR3 in DNA: TGTGCCAGCAGCTTGGGGGGGGATGGCTATGGCTACACCTTC. Encoded protein: CASSLGGDGYGYTF. The full variable domain, its missing parts supplied by reference TRBV5-4 and TRBJ1-2, is ETGVTQSPTHLIKTRGQQVTLRCSSQSGHNTVSWYQQALGQGPQFIFQYYREEENGRGNFPPRFSGLQFPNYSSELNVNALELDDSALYLCASSLGGDGYGYTFGSGTRLTVV.